Only a few counts were recorded for the clone carrying this TCR beta chain. Its target is not known. V was clipped by 2 bases and J by 0 bases, with 10 bases between them. CDR3 length: 15 residues. Germline CDR1 and CDR2: MNHEY and SVGAGI. According to the study, TCR beta libraries were built with iRepertoire HTBI primers and CDR3-region Arm-PCR. TCRdb itself ran the multiplex PCR reads through MiXCR, one entry per CDR3 protein. The table includes 400,000 or so distinct CDR3 sequences, less than 25% detected once. Documented time point: persistent/refractory GD, antithyroid drugs over 5 years with positive TRAb. Generation of the TCR library employed RNA extracted from PBMCs. Per American Thyroid Association guidelines, Graves' disease was diagnosed. Approximately 9 milliliters of peripheral blood were taken and placed in EDTA tubes. The sample belongs to a study of regulatory T cells in long-lasting Graves disease. Broader study findings: Patients whose Graves' disease persisted exhibited lower TCR diversity than those newly diagnosed. There were preferences for TRBV28, TRBJ1-2 and TRBJ2-5 in persistent disease.

Sequenced material: peripheral blood mononuclear cells (PBMCs), taken when the disease was refractory, from a patient treated with antithyroid drugs. The sequence was collected from a female donor with Graves disease. This chain links TRBV6-5 with TRBJ1-1; D is perhaps TRBD1 (6 bases). The CDR3 loop reads CASSYGGSMNTEAFF. In DNA form, the CDR3 reads TGTGCCAGCAGTTACGGGGGCAGCATGAACACTGAAGCTTTCTTT.